This TCR beta chain is drawn from a study of blood T cells in healthy people across ages. A second PCR, run for about 7 to 11 cycles, used a sample-barcoded 5' primer plus a J-beta primer mix. TCRdb re-derived calls from the 5' RACE reads in MiXCR, one entry per CDR3 protein. The sample carries roughly 700,000 distinct CDR3 sequences, 49% recorded once. The sequence was obtained from a woman aged 55-75 years in good health. Material for sequencing was blood.

CDR3 protein: CASRIGTSLLPINNEQFF. CDR3 nucleotide sequence: TGTGCCAGCAGGATCGGGACTAGTCTCTTGCCGATAAACAATGAGCAGTTCTTC. The rearrangement uses TRBV28 and TRBJ2-1; 8 nucleotides match TRBD2. The CDR3 runs 18 residues. The V gene's germline CDR1 is MDHEN and CDR2 SYDVKM. The V gene end was trimmed by 6 bases and the J gene end by 5 bases; junction bases not matched to a gene: 18.